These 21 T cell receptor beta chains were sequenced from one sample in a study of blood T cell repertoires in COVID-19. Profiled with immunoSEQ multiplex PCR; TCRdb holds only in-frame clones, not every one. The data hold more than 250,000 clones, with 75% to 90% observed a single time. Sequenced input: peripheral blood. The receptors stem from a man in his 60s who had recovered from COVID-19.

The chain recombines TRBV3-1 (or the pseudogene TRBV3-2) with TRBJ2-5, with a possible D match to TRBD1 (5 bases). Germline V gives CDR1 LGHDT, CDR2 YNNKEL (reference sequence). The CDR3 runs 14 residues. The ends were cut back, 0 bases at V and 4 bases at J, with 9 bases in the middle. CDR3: CASSQDRVLETQYF. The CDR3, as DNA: TGTGCCAGCAGCCAAGACAGGGTTTTAGAGACCCAGTACTTC.

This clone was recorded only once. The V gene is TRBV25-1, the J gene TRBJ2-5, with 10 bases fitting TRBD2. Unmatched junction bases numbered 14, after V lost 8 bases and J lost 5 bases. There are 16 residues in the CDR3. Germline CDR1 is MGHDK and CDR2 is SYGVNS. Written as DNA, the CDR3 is TGTGCCAGCGATGAATGGACAGCGGGAGGGTTTGAGACCCAGTACTTC. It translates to CASDEWTAGGFETQYF.

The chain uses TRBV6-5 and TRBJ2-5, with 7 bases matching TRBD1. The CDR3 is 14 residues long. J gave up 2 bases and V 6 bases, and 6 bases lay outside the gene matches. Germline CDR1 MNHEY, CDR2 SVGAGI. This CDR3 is CASRRGQEQETQYF. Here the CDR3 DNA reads TGTGCCAGCAGACGTGGACAGGAGCAAGAGACCCAGTACTTC.

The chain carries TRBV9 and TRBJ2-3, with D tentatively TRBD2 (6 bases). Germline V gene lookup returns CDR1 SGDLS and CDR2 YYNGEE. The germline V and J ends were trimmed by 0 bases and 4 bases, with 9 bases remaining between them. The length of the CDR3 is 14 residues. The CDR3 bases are TGTGCCAGCAGCGTAGTGGGGGGTGCAGATACGCAGTATTTT. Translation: CASSVVGGADTQYF. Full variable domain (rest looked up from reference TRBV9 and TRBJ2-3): DSGVTQTPKHLITATGQRVTLRCSPRSGDLSVYWYQQSLDQGLQFLIQYYNGEERAKGNILERFSAQQFPDLHSELNLSSLELGDSALYFCASSVVGGADTQYFGPGTRLTVL.

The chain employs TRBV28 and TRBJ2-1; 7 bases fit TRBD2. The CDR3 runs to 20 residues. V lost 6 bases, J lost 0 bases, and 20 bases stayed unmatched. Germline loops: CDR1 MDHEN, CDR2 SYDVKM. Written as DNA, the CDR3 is TGTGCCAGCAGCCGACCTAGCGGTGGGACGAAAATCCGCTCCTACAATGAGCAGTTCTTC. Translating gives CASSRPSGGTKIRSYNEQFF.

Written as DNA, the CDR3 is TGTGCCAGCACGTTGGGGAGCGGGGAGCTGTTTTTT. Protein: CASTLGSGELFF. This chain connects TRBV12-3 or TRBV12-4 to TRBJ2-2; D is perhaps TRBD2 (5 bases). Trimming removed 7 bases at V and 7 bases at J, with 10 bases between. The CDR3 consists of 12 residues.

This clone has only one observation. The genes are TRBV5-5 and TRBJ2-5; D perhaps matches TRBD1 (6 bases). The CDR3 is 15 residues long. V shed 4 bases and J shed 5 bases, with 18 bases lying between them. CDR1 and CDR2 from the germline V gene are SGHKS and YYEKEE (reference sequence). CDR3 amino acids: CASSRGGTSVETQYF. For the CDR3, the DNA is TGTGCCAGCAGCCGTGGGGGCACCTCGGTGGAGACCCAGTACTTC.

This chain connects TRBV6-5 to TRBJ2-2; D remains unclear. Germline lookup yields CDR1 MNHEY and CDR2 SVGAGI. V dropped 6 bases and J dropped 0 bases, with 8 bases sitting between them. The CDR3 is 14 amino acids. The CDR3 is CASREQSNTGELFF. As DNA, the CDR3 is TGTGCCAGCAGGGAGCAGTCGAACACCGGGGAGCTGTTTTTT.

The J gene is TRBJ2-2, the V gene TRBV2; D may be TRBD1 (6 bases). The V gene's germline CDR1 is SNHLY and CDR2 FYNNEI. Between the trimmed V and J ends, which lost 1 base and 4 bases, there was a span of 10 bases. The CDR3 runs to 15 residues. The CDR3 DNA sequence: TGTGCCAGCAGTGAAGACAGGGCGGCCACCGGGGAGCTGTTTTTT. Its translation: CASSEDRAATGELFF.

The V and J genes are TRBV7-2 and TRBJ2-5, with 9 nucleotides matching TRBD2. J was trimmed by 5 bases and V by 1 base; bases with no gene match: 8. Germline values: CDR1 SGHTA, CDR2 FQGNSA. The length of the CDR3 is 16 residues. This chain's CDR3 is CASSLVGSGGWETQYF. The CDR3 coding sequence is TGTGCCAGCAGCTTAGTAGGTAGCGGGGGATGGGAGACCCAGTACTTC.

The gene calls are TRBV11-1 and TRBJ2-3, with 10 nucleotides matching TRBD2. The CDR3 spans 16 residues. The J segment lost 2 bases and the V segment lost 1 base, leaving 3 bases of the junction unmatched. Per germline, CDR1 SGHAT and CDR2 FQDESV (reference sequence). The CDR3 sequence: CASSLGTSGHTDTQYF. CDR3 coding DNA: TGTGCCAGCAGCTTAGGGACTAGCGGACACACAGATACGCAGTATTTT.

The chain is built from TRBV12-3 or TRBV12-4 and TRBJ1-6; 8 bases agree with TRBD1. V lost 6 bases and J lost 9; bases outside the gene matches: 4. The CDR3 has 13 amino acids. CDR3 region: CASRPGQGSPLHF. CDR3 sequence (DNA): TGTGCCAGCAGACCAGGACAGGGTTCACCCCTCCACTTT.

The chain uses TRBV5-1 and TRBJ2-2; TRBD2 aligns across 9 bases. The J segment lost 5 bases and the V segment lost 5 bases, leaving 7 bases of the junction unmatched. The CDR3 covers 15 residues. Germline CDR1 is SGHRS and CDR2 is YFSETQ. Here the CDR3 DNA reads TGCGCCAGCAGACCGACTAGCGGAGTTACCGGGGAGCTGTTTTTT. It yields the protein CASRPTSGVTGELFF.

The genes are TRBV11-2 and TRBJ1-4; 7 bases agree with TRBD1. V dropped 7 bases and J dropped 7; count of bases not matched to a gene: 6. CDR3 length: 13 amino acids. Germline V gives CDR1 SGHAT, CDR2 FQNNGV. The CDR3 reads CASTGGWGEKLFF. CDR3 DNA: TGTGCCAGCACAGGGGGATGGGGTGAAAAACTGTTTTTT.

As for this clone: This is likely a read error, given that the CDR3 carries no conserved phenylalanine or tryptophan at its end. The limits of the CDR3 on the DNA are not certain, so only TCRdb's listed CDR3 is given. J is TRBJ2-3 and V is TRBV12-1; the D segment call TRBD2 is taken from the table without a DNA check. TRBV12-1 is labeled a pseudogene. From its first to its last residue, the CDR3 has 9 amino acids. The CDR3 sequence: CASSLRDFR.

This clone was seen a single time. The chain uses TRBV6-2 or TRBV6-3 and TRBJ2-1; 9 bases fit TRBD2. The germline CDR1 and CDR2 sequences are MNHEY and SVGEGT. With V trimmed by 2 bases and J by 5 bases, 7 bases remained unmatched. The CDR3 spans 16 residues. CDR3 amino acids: CASSYRAGGNHNEQFF. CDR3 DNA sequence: TGTGCCAGCAGTTACCGAGCGGGGGGAAATCACAATGAGCAGTTCTTC.

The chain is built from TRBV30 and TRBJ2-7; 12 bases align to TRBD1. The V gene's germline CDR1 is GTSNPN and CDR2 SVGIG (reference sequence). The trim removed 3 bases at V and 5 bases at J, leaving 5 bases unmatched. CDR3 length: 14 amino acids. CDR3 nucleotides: TGTGCCTGGAGGGGGGACAGGGGGCGGGACGAGCAGTACTTC. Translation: CAWRGDRGRDEQYF.

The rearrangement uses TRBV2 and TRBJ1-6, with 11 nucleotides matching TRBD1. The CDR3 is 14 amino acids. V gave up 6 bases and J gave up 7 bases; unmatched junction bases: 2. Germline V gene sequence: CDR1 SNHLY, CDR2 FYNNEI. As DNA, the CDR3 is TGTGCCAGCAGGGGACAGGGGGACAATTCACCCCTCCACTTT. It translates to CASRGQGDNSPLHF.

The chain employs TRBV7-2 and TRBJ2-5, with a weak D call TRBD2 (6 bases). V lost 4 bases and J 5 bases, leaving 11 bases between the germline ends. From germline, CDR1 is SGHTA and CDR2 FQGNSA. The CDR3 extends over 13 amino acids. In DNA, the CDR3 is TGTGCCAGCAGCTCATCGGGACTCGAGACCCAGTACTTC. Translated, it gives CASSSSGLETQYF.

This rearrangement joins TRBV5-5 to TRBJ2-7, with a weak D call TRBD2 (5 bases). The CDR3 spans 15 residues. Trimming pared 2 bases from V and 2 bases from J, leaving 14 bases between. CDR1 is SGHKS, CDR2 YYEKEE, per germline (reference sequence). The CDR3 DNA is TGTGCCAGCAGCTTTTATCCGGGAACCACCTACGAGCAGTACTTC. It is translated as CASSFYPGTTYEQYF.

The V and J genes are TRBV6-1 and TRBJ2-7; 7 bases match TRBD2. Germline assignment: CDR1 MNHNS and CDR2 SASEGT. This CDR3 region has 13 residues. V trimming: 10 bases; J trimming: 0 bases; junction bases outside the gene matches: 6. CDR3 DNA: TGTGCCACCTCCGGGACTAACTCCTACGAGCAGTACTTC. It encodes CATSGTNSYEQYF.